The 25 T cell receptor beta chains below were found in one sample sequenced in a study of early T cells in non-severe SARS-CoV-2 infection. One entry per CDR3 protein results from TCRdb running MiXCR on the 5' RACE reads. The table records about 49,000 distinct CDR3 sequences, around 11% of them present only once. Source material: whole blood. The receptors come from an adult who was a healthcare worker with PCR-confirmed SARS-CoV-2 infection or an uninfected control (not recorded which).

This rearrangement joins TRBV11-2 to TRBJ2-5; D not certain. There are 12 residues in the CDR3. V was shortened by 0 bases and J by 7 bases, with 6 bases between the two germline ends. Germline CDR1 is SGHAT and CDR2 is FQNNGV. CDR3 bases: TGTGCCAGCAGCTTAGAGACCCGGACCCAGTACTTC. This gives the protein CASSLETRTQYF.

V usage is TRBV6-2 or TRBV6-3 and J usage is TRBJ1-1; 7 bases are a match to TRBD1. Germline CDR1 MNHEY, CDR2 SVGEGT. The V gene end was trimmed by 6 bases and the J gene end by 2 bases; junction bases not matched to a gene: 12. This CDR3 has 16 residues. The CDR3 here is CASRPTGTALNTEAFF. The CDR3 nucleotides read TGTGCCAGCAGACCTACTGGGACAGCTTTAAACACTGAAGCTTTCTTT.

The J gene is TRBJ2-2, the V gene TRBV7-6, with D maybe TRBD1 (6 bases). The germline V gene encodes CDR1 SGHVS and CDR2 FNYEAQ. This CDR3 is 14 amino acids long. V lost 4 bases and J 5 bases, leaving 11 bases between the germline ends. The CDR3 reads CASSYRAGTGELFF. CDR3 DNA: TGTGCCAGCAGCTACAGGGCAGGGACCGGGGAGCTGTTTTTT.

The chain joins TRBV6-5 to TRBJ2-7, with 9 bases matching TRBD1. The CDR3 sequence is 15 residues long. The ends lost 4 bases at V and 6 bases at J; junction bases unmatched: 10. Germline CDR1 is MNHEY and CDR2 is SVGAGI. This CDR3 is CASSSPGQGESEQYF. The CDR3 DNA reads TGTGCCAGCAGTTCGCCGGGACAGGGCGAGTCCGAGCAGTACTTC.

The V and J genes are TRBV6-5 and TRBJ1-1, with TRBD1 as a possible D gene (5 bases). The CDR3 sequence is 13 residues long. Germline CDR1 reads MNHEY; CDR2 reads SVGAGI. V was cut by 7 bases and J by 5 bases, with 14 bases left in between. The CDR3 nucleotides are TGTGCCAGCAATCCTTTCGGGGGAACTGAAGCTTTCTTT. This gives the protein CASNPFGGTEAFF.

Of note for this clonotype: It may be a read error: a sequence one base away is much more abundant. V usage is TRBV12-5 and J usage is TRBJ2-3, with 10 nucleotides matching TRBD2. The germline gives CDR1 LGHNT, CDR2 FRNRAP. This CDR3 is 14 amino acids long. V trimming: 5 bases; J trimming: 4 bases; junction bases outside the gene matches: 3. CDR3 sequence (DNA): TGTGCTAGTGGTGTAGCGGGGGGCCCAGATACGCAGTATTTT. It codes for CASGVAGGPDTQYF.

This clonotype was counted at least ten times. The chain combines TRBV5-1 with TRBJ1-1; TRBD1 matches at 9 bases. V lost 3 bases to trimming and J lost 3 bases; unmatched junction nucleotides: 6. This CDR3 contains 15 residues. Per the germline V gene, CDR1 is SGHRS and CDR2 is YFSETQ. This CDR3 is CASSYRTGEYTEAFF. The DNA of the CDR3 is TGCGCCAGCAGCTACCGGACAGGGGAGTACACTGAAGCTTTCTTT.

This clonotype was counted a few times. The chain links TRBV27 to TRBJ2-6, with TRBD2 as a possible D gene (6 bases). The CDR3 consists of 19 residues. The V gene lost 5 bases and the J gene lost 0 bases, with 20 bases spanning the gap. Germline CDR1 is MNHEY and CDR2 is SMNVEV (reference sequence). Here the CDR3 DNA reads TGTGCCAGCAGTCCTCGATCGGGACTCAAAATCTCTGGGGCCAACGTCCTGACTTTC. Its protein product is CASSPRSGLKISGANVLTF.

This clonotype was observed a handful of times. The V and J genes are TRBV29-1 and TRBJ1-2, with D perhaps matching TRBD1 (6 bases). The CDR3 runs to 12 residues. Germline V gene sequence: CDR1 SQVTM, CDR2 ANQGSEA. V lost 3 bases, J lost 8 bases, and 13 bases lay in between. The CDR3 sequence is CSVDRGLYGYTF. The CDR3 coding sequence is TGCAGCGTTGACAGGGGATTGTACGGCTACACCTTC. Complete variable domain (other parts from reference TRBV29-1 and TRBJ1-2): SAVISQKPSRDICQRGTSLTIQCQVDSQVTMMFWYRQQPGQSLTLIATANQGSEATYESGFVIDKFPISRPNLTFSTLTVSNMSPEDSSIYLCSVDRGLYGYTFGSGTRLTVV.

This clonotype was observed many times. V is TRBV2 and J is TRBJ1-1; D not certain. CDR3 size: 11 residues. Trimming shortened V by 3 bases and J by 11 bases, and 10 bases separated the two germline ends. Looked up from germline, CDR1 is SNHLY and CDR2 is FYNNEI. The CDR3 DNA follows: TGTGCCAGCAGTGAGGGCGGCTACGCTTTCTTT. Its protein product is CASSEGGYAFF.

This clonotype has ten or more counts. The rearrangement joins TRBV7-8 to TRBJ2-2; weak D call: TRBD1 (6 bases). CDR3 length: 13 amino acids. Germline lookup yields CDR1 SGHVS and CDR2 FQNEAQ. Trimming cost V 2 bases and J 7 bases, with 8 bases left between them. The CDR3 spells CASSLYRDGELFF. Written as DNA, the CDR3 is TGTGCCAGCAGCTTATACAGGGACGGGGAGCTGTTTTTT.

This clonotype was seen at least ten times. The chain carries TRBV6-6 and TRBJ2-7; 10 nucleotides line up with TRBD2. CDR1 and CDR2 from the germline V gene are MNHNY and SVGAGI (reference sequence). The ends lost 2 bases at V and 0 bases at J; junction bases unmatched: 4. CDR3 size: 16 residues. CDR3 sequence: CASSYRSGRASYEQYF. The CDR3 DNA follows: TGTGCCAGCAGTTACCGGAGCGGGAGGGCCTCCTACGAGCAGTACTTC.

In its sample, this clonotype was seen a few times. The genes are TRBV29-1 and TRBJ2-7, with 7 bases that match TRBD1. The V gene's germline CDR1 is SQVTM and CDR2 ANQGSEA. The CDR3 extends over 13 amino acids. V shed 7 bases, J shed 0 bases, and the junction held 6 bases outside the gene matches. This CDR3 reads CSASDRISYEQYF. The CDR3 bases are TGCAGCGCTTCGGACAGGATCTCCTACGAGCAGTACTTC.

The gene calls are TRBV5-1 and TRBJ2-7, with D possibly matching TRBD2 (5 bases). V was shortened by 0 bases and J by 3 bases, with 10 bases between the two germline ends. Germline values: CDR1 SGHRS, CDR2 YFSETQ. The CDR3 loop spans 14 amino acids. The DNA for the CDR3 is TGCGCCAGCAGCTTGGAGGCAGACTACTACGAGCAGTACTTC. Translation: CASSLEADYYEQYF.

The table lists this clonotype with a count of one. The genes are TRBV18 and TRBJ2-2; maybe TRBD1 (6 bases). V was shortened by 6 bases and J by 2 bases, with 16 bases between the two germline ends. CDR3 size: 16 residues. CDR1 and CDR2 (germline): KGHSH, LQKENI. The chain's CDR3 is CASSSLGTPNTGELFF. In DNA, the CDR3 is TGTGCCAGCTCCTCGTTAGGGACACCTAACACCGGGGAGCTGTTTTTT.

This clonotype was picked up many times. The gene calls are TRBV12-3 or TRBV12-4 and TRBJ2-1; possibly TRBD1 for D (6 bases). This CDR3 has 13 residues. V dropped 6 bases and J dropped 3 bases, with 9 bases sitting between them. The CDR3 DNA follows: TGTGCCAGCAGGGAGGACAGCTACAATGAGCAGTTCTTC. Translated, it gives CASREDSYNEQFF.

J is TRBJ2-3 and V is TRBV28; 12 nucleotides match TRBD2. Losses at the gene ends were 5 bases for V and 1 base for J; bases not matched to a gene: 7. Germline assignment: CDR1 MDHEN and CDR2 SYDVKM. CDR3 length: 17 amino acids. Written as DNA, the CDR3 is TGTGCCAGCAGTGGGGCTAGCGGGAGGGACGGCACAGATACGCAGTATTTT. It specifies CASSGASGRDGTDTQYF. Full variable domain (missing parts from reference TRBV28 and TRBJ2-3): DVKVTQSSRYLVKRTGEKVFLECVQDMDHENMFWYRQDPGLGLRLIYFSYDVKMKEKGDIPEGYSVSREKKERFSLILESASTNQTSMYLCASSGASGRDGTDTQYFGPGTRLTVL.

In its sample, this clonotype was seen many times. The V call is TRBV6-1, the J call TRBJ2-7; D is unclear. Trimming cost V 0 bases and J 6 bases, with 18 bases left between them. Germline CDR1 and CDR2: MNHNS and SASEGT. The CDR3 contains 16 residues. CDR3 in DNA: TGTGCCAGCAGTGAAGCGACGAGGCCGGGCGGACCCGAGCAGTACTTC. It encodes CASSEATRPGGPEQYF.

The sample holds a few counts of this clonotype. The genes are TRBV11-2 and TRBJ2-1, with D hard to call. The germline CDR1 and CDR2 sequences are SGHAT and FQNNGV. V lost 5 bases and J lost 9, with 8 bases in between. There are 11 residues in the CDR3. CDR3: CASSQKGEQFF. CDR3 nucleotides: TGTGCCAGCAGCCAAAAGGGTGAGCAGTTCTTC.

This clonotype has at least ten counts. J is TRBJ2-1 and V is TRBV6-5; D possibly corresponds to TRBD2 (5 bases). The germline CDR1 and CDR2 sequences are MNHEY and SVGAGI. The germline V and J ends were trimmed by 5 bases and 6 bases, with 14 bases remaining between them. The CDR3 length is 14 residues. CDR3 sequence (DNA): TGTGCCAGCAGTCTACGGACTCAACGCAATGAGCAGTTCTTC. Translating it yields CASSLRTQRNEQFF.

The V and J genes are TRBV5-1 and TRBJ1-1; D gene uncertain. Germline V lookup: CDR1 SGHRS, CDR2 YFSETQ. Trimming shortened V by 0 bases and J by 11 bases, and 8 bases separated the two germline ends. The CDR3 loop spans 11 amino acids. This CDR3 is CASSLDRVAFF. CDR3 in DNA: TGCGCCAGCAGCTTGGATAGGGTGGCTTTCTTT.

This clonotype was counted at least ten times. This chain links TRBV7-2 with TRBJ2-1, with D maybe TRBD1 (6 bases). Looked up from germline, CDR1 is SGHTA and CDR2 is FQGNSA. This CDR3 is built from 15 residues. V lost 4 bases to trimming and J lost 1 base, with 11 bases between them. CDR3 protein: CASSSRGSSYNEQFF. In DNA, the CDR3 is TGTGCCAGCAGCTCGAGGGGGAGTTCCTACAATGAGCAGTTCTTC.

This chain connects TRBV5-1 to TRBJ2-1; D ambiguous. V was pared by 2 bases and J by 5 bases, with 11 bases between. The CDR3 consists of 14 residues. Germline assignment: CDR1 SGHRS and CDR2 YFSETQ. In nucleotides, the CDR3 is TGCGCCAGCAGCTTAGATATATTCAACAATGAGCAGTTCTTC. Translating gives CASSLDIFNNEQFF.

The rearrangement joins TRBV30 to TRBJ2-7; D is possibly TRBD1 (6 bases). V lost 3 bases to trimming and J lost 3 bases, with 12 bases between them. Germline CDR1 is GTSNPN and CDR2 is SVGIG (reference sequence). The CDR3 covers 13 residues. CDR3 coding DNA: TGTGCCTGGAGCAGGGGTGAGGGCTACGAGCAGTACTTC. Translating it yields CAWSRGEGYEQYF. Complete variable domain (other parts from reference TRBV30 and TRBJ2-7): SQTIHQWPATLVQPVGSPLSLECTVEGTSNPNLYWYRQAAGRGLQLLFYSVGIGQISSEVPQNLSASRPQDRQFILSSKKLLLSDSGFYLCAWSRGEGYEQYFGPGTRLTVT.

This chain links TRBV4-3 with TRBJ2-7; 7 nucleotides match TRBD2. Looked up from germline, CDR1 is LGHNA and CDR2 is YSLEER. The CDR3 is 15 amino acids. V shed 4 bases, J shed 2 bases, and the junction held 8 bases outside the gene matches. The CDR3 coding sequence is TGCGCCAGCAGCCCTGGACTAGGAACTGCCTACGAGCAGTACTTC. Amino acid sequence: CASSPGLGTAYEQYF.